Each of the 28 T cell receptor beta chains below was sequenced from the same sample in a study of CD4+ T cells in melanoma. Assay: immunoSEQ multiplex PCR; the TCRdb copy retains only in-frame clones and omits some. The repertoire holds around 10,000 clones, with about 65% as singletons. The sequencing sample was made of cells from a culture (not recorded whether cultured in vitro). Receptors were obtained from a human donor with melanoma.

The chain combines TRBV9 with TRBJ2-1; D call uncertain. The CDR3 spans 13 residues. The V end was cut by 0 bases, the J end by 9 bases, with 10 bases between. In germline, CDR1 is SGDLS, CDR2 YYNGEE. CDR3 amino acids: CASSVGFRTEQFF. For the CDR3, the DNA is TGTGCCAGCAGCGTAGGCTTTAGAACTGAGCAGTTCTTC.

V gene TRBV6-5 combines with J gene TRBJ1-1; TRBD1 might be the D (5 bases). Germline CDR1 and CDR2: MNHEY and SVGAGI. Trimming shortened V by 5 bases and J by 1 base, and 8 bases separated the two germline ends. This CDR3 spans 13 amino acids. The CDR3 is CASSRQPNTEAFF. CDR3 nucleotide sequence: TGTGCCAGCAGTCGACAGCCGAACACTGAAGCTTTCTTT.

The chain uses TRBV13 and TRBJ2-7, with 7 bases aligning to TRBD1. The length of the CDR3 is 14 residues. Germline trimming cut 0 bases from V and 3 bases from J; bases unmatched to any gene: 2. The germline CDR1 and CDR2 sequences are PRHDT and FYEKMQ (reference sequence). The CDR3 region has the DNA TGTGCCAGCAGCTTAGGGACAGGGTTCTACGAGCAGTACTTC. Protein: CASSLGTGFYEQYF.

This sequence joins TRBV9 and TRBJ2-1; D is ambiguous. The V end lost 4 bases, the J end lost 8 bases, and 10 bases lay between the germline ends. The germline gives CDR1 SGDLS, CDR2 YYNGEE. The CDR3 spans 12 residues. Here the CDR3 reads CASSLTVYEQFF. The CDR3 bases are TGTGCCAGCAGCCTCACCGTCTATGAGCAGTTCTTC.

This rearrangement joins TRBV5-1 to TRBJ2-1, with a weak D call TRBD1 (6 bases). V was cut by 5 bases and J by 3 bases, with 9 bases left in between. Germline-derived CDR1 and CDR2 are SGHRS and YFSETQ. The CDR3 has 13 amino acids. The CDR3 nucleotides are TGCGCCAGCAGTCCACAGGGCTACAATGAGCAGTTCTTC. Its translation is CASSPQGYNEQFF.

The V and J genes are TRBV4-1 and TRBJ1-3, with D uncertain. Trimming shortened V by 0 bases and J by 4 bases, and 10 bases separated the two germline ends. The germline V gene has CDR1 MGHRA and CDR2 YSYEKL. The CDR3 length is 15 residues. CDR3 loop: CASSQDPSQGNTIYF. The CDR3 bases are TGCGCCAGCAGCCAAGATCCCAGTCAGGGAAACACCATATATTTT.

The chain carries TRBV15 and TRBJ2-3, with 7 bases lining up with TRBD1. Germline values: CDR1 LNHNV, CDR2 YYDKDF (reference sequence). CDR3 length: 18 amino acids. After removal of 0 bases from V and 0 bases from J, the junction contained 9 bases not matched to a gene. The CDR3 DNA reads TGTGCCACCAGCAGAGATCGCCGAGGGGGCTCAAGCACAGATACGCAGTATTTT. Translating it yields CATSRDRRGGSSTDTQYF.

This chain connects TRBV5-4 to TRBJ2-1, with a possible D match to TRBD2 (5 bases). V dropped 4 bases and J dropped 4 bases, with 15 bases sitting between them. The CDR3 spans 15 residues. The germline V gene has CDR1 SGHNT and CDR2 YYREEE (reference sequence). In nucleotides, the CDR3 is TGTGCCAGCAGCCTCCCTAGCTGGTATTACAATGAGCAGTTCTTC. Translating gives CASSLPSWYYNEQFF.

This clone was seen only a few times. The chain joins TRBV9 to TRBJ2-3; D is ambiguous. The V end was cut by 0 bases, the J end by 0 bases, with 5 bases between. The CDR3 consists of 14 residues. Per germline, CDR1 SGDLS and CDR2 YYNGEE. CDR3: CASSVEGSTDTQYF. The DNA for the CDR3 is TGTGCCAGCAGCGTAGAGGGCAGCACAGATACGCAGTATTTT.

The V and J genes are TRBV11-2 and TRBJ2-7, with 12 bases identical to TRBD2. Per the germline V gene, CDR1 is SGHAT and CDR2 is FQNNGV. The V segment lost 2 bases and the J segment 5 bases; nucleotides outside the gene matches: 4. This CDR3 is built from 15 residues. The CDR3 coding sequence is TGTGCCAGCAGCTTATTCCTAGCGGGGGGGGACGAGCAGTACTTC. This gives the protein CASSLFLAGGDEQYF. The entire variable domain, with the rest obtained from reference TRBV11-2 and TRBJ2-7, is as follows: EAGVAQSPRYKIIEKRQSVAFWCNPISGHATLYWYQQILGQGPKLLIQFQNNGVVDDSQLPKDRFSAERLKGVDSTLKIQPAKLEDSAVYLCASSLFLAGGDEQYFGPGTRLTVT.

This chain links TRBV6-6 with TRBJ1-3, with no clear D. The V end lost 2 bases, the J end lost 4 bases, and 12 bases lay between the germline ends. In germline, CDR1 is MNHNY, CDR2 SVGAGI (reference sequence). The CDR3 length is 15 residues. CDR3 residues: CASSYGWGPGNTIYF. DNA of the CDR3: TGTGCCAGCAGTTACGGTTGGGGTCCCGGAAACACCATATATTTT.

This sequence joins TRBV5-4 and TRBJ2-2; D may correspond to TRBD1 or TRBD2 (5 bases each). Germline lookup yields CDR1 SGHNT and CDR2 YYREEE (reference sequence). This CDR3 region has 17 residues. Trimming removed 4 bases from V and 3 bases from J, with 19 bases in between. CDR3 residues: CASSLGVRQDYTGELFF. CDR3 nucleotides: TGTGCCAGCAGCCTGGGGGTCCGGCAGGACTACACCGGGGAGCTGTTTTTT.

The CDR3 nucleotides are TGCGCCAGCAGCTTCGGGGGGGAATGGAGTTACGAGCAGTACTTC. Its translation: CASSFGGEWSYEQYF. The J gene is TRBJ2-7, the V gene TRBV5-1, with 8 bases aligning to TRBD2. Germline CDR1 reads SGHRS; CDR2 reads YFSETQ. V was clipped by 2 bases and J by 4 bases; unmatched bases: 8. This CDR3 has 15 residues.

This clone was seen a few times. The chain is built from TRBV2 and TRBJ2-7; TRBD1 matches 7 bases. This CDR3 spans 12 amino acids. Germline CDR1 reads SNHLY; CDR2 reads FYNNEI. Losses at the gene ends were 5 bases for V and 3 bases for J; bases not matched to a gene: 1. CDR3 in amino acids: CASSRDSYEQYF. CDR3 DNA: TGTGCCAGCAGTCGGGACAGCTACGAGCAGTACTTC.

The V gene is TRBV7-9, the J gene TRBJ2-1; possibly TRBD1 for D (6 bases). CDR1 is SEHNR and CDR2 is FQNEAQ in the germline V gene (reference sequence). CDR3 length: 15 amino acids. V was trimmed by 2 bases and J by 7 bases, leaving 15 bases between them. CDR3 DNA sequence: TGTGCCAGCAGCTTAATGGGACAAGTAATTAATGAGCAGTTCTTC. Encoded protein: CASSLMGQVINEQFF.

The J gene is TRBJ1-1, the V gene TRBV30, with D possibly matching TRBD1 (5 bases). The CDR3 is 11 residues long. Germline V gene sequence: CDR1 GTSNPN, CDR2 SVGIG (reference sequence). V was pared by 8 bases and J by 1 base, with 8 bases between. The CDR3 DNA sequence: TGTGCCCGGCAGGGGAACACTGAAGCTTTCTTT. This sequence encodes CARQGNTEAFF.

The chain combines TRBV6-5 with TRBJ1-1; D remains unclear. CDR1 and CDR2 from the germline V gene are MNHEY and SVGAGI. The CDR3 is 12 residues long. V shed 7 bases and J shed 8 bases, with 14 bases lying between them. This CDR3 is CASISLTGEAFF. The CDR3 DNA follows: TGTGCCAGCATAAGCCTGACCGGCGAAGCTTTCTTT.

The rearrangement links TRBV11-2 to TRBJ1-1, with D uncertain. Germline V gene data show CDR1 as SGHAT and CDR2 as FQNNGV. The germline V and J ends were trimmed by 3 bases and 8 bases, with 13 bases remaining between them. This CDR3 spans 13 amino acids. Here the CDR3 DNA reads TGTGCCAGCAGCTTCTTGGGCAGGAGGGAAGCTTTCTTT. It yields the protein CASSFLGRREAFF. The entire variable domain, with the rest obtained from reference TRBV11-2 and TRBJ1-1, is as follows: EAGVAQSPRYKIIEKRQSVAFWCNPISGHATLYWYQQILGQGPKLLIQFQNNGVVDDSQLPKDRFSAERLKGVDSTLKIQPAKLEDSAVYLCASSFLGRREAFFGQGTRLTVV.

The chain links TRBV10-3 to TRBJ1-1; no clear D gene. Germline CDR1 is ENHRY and CDR2 is SYGVKD. Trimming stripped 3 bases from V and 2 bases from J, with 13 bases between. The CDR3 contains 15 residues. CDR3 loop: CAISDYANLNTEAFF. CDR3 bases: TGTGCCATCAGTGATTACGCTAACCTCAACACTGAAGCTTTCTTT.

This clone was seen a handful of times. The V and J genes are TRBV7-6 and TRBJ1-2; no clear D gene. The CDR3 runs 13 residues. Germline CDR1 reads SGHVS; CDR2 reads FNYEAQ. Trimming removed 1 base from V and 8 bases from J, with 11 bases in between. CDR3 region: CASSLGGSQGYTF. CDR3 sequence (DNA): TGTGCCAGCAGCTTAGGGGGTTCGCAGGGCTACACCTTC.

The chain is built from TRBV15 and TRBJ2-7; TRBD1 aligns across 7 bases. The trim removed 2 bases at V and 6 bases at J, leaving 7 bases unmatched. Germline CDR1 reads LNHNV; CDR2 reads YYDKDF (reference sequence). The CDR3 runs 14 residues. The CDR3 DNA follows: TGTGCCACCAGCAGAAGGGGGCTGGTGAGCGAGCAGTACTTC. Translated, it gives CATSRRGLVSEQYF.

The J gene is TRBJ1-2, the V gene TRBV11-3; tentatively, D is TRBD1 (5 bases). The CDR3 loop spans 15 amino acids. CDR1 and CDR2 from the germline V gene are SGHNT and YENEEA. The ends were cut back, 4 bases at V and 3 bases at J, with 15 bases in the middle. The CDR3 coding sequence is TGTGCCAGCAGCTCATACAGGTCCCGAGACTATGGCTACACCTTC. Its protein is CASSSYRSRDYGYTF.

The chain combines TRBV28 with TRBJ1-1, with D maybe TRBD1 (5 bases). The germline CDR1 and CDR2 sequences are MDHEN and SYDVKM. The CDR3 contains 19 residues. Deletions cut 0 bases from V and 2 bases from J, with 22 bases between. This CDR3 is CASSLWPLRGGWGNTEAFF. CDR3 DNA sequence: TGTGCCAGCAGTTTATGGCCCCTCCGGGGCGGATGGGGAAACACTGAAGCTTTCTTT.

This chain joins TRBV6-6 and TRBJ2-7; D ambiguous. The ends were cut back, 5 bases at V and 6 bases at J, with 11 bases in the middle. The CDR3 spans 12 residues. In germline, CDR1 is MNHNY, CDR2 SVGAGI (reference sequence). The CDR3 reads CASSADMGEQYF. As DNA, the CDR3 is TGTGCCAGCAGTGCCGACATGGGCGAGCAGTACTTC.

By share, this clone ranks as large (0.1 to 1%). This chain joins TRBV7-8 and TRBJ2-7, with 8 bases matching TRBD1. CDR1 is SGHVS, CDR2 FQNEAQ, per germline. J was trimmed by 2 bases and V by 5 bases; bases with no gene match: 2. The CDR3 has 13 residues. CDR3 residues: CASSVGQAYEQYF. The CDR3 DNA is TGTGCCAGCAGCGTGGGACAGGCCTACGAGCAGTACTTC.

The chain is built from TRBV6-1 and TRBJ2-5; D is unresolved. Germline V gene sequence: CDR1 MNHNS, CDR2 SASEGT. V shed 5 bases and J shed 5 bases, with 6 bases lying between them. The CDR3 consists of 11 residues. The CDR3 region is CASSSQETQYF. CDR3 sequence (DNA): TGTGCCAGCAGTTCTCAGGAGACCCAGTACTTC.

The chain couples TRBV29-1 to TRBJ2-2; 7 bases map to TRBD1. Trimming at V came to 6 bases and at J to 5 bases, leaving 3 bases not matched to a gene. Germline V gene data show CDR1 as SQVTM and CDR2 as ANQGSEA. The CDR3 is 12 amino acids. CDR3: CSVSGGTGELFF. The CDR3 DNA sequence: TGCAGCGTCTCAGGGGGTACCGGGGAGCTGTTTTTT.

The chain is built from TRBV5-5 and TRBJ1-1; 9 bases are shared with TRBD1. V was clipped by 4 bases and J by 1 base; unmatched bases: 11. The CDR3 consists of 17 residues. Germline lookup yields CDR1 SGHKS and CDR2 YYEKEE (reference sequence). The CDR3 loop is CASSQGRTGGRNTEAFF. The CDR3 coding sequence is TGTGCCAGCAGCCAGGGCCGTACAGGGGGCAGGAACACTGAAGCTTTCTTT.